One and the same sample provided the 18 T cell receptor beta chains below, sequenced in a study of OX40 agonist ivuxolimab in advanced cancers. Profiling relied on immunoSEQ multiplex PCR, and the TCRdb table lists in-frame clones only, not all of them. This sample yields about 77,000 clones, of which approximately 81% are seen a single time; about 4.6% belongs to the top ten. This material consisted of CD4+ or CD8+ T cells sorted from blood, taken in a trial of the OX40 agonist ivuxolimab. These receptors were collected from an adult with an advanced solid tumor such as melanoma, head and neck, liver or kidney cancer.

This clone has a single count. The gene calls are TRBV19 and TRBJ2-1; 10 bases fit TRBD2. Germline CDR1 is LNHDA and CDR2 is SQIVND (reference sequence). CDR3 length: 16 residues. Trimming at V came to 5 bases and at J to 2 bases, leaving 6 bases not matched to a gene. CDR3 protein: CASSFSSGGAYNEQFF. DNA for the CDR3: TGTGCCAGTAGTTTCTCTAGCGGGGGCGCCTACAATGAGCAGTTCTTC.

This chain connects TRBV6-5 to TRBJ2-1, with D hard to call. Between the trimmed V and J ends, which lost 4 bases and 10 bases, there was a span of 8 bases. From germline, CDR1 is MNHEY and CDR2 SVGAGI. CDR3 size: 11 residues. CDR3 sequence reads: CASSFRAEQFF. CDR3 DNA sequence: TGTGCCAGCAGTTTTCGGGCAGAGCAGTTCTTC.

The count of this clone is one. V is TRBV5-8 and J is TRBJ1-4, with 7 nucleotides matching TRBD1. Germline CDR1 and CDR2: SGHTS and YDEGEE. This CDR3 region has 15 residues. V trimming: 5 bases; J trimming: 3 bases; junction bases outside the gene matches: 7. The chain's CDR3 is CASSFTGTANEKLFF. The CDR3 nucleotides read TGTGCCAGCAGTTTTACCGGGACAGCTAATGAAAAACTGTTTTTT.

This clone was counted once. The genes are TRBV5-1 and TRBJ1-3; 9 bases agree with TRBD1. V trimming: 4 bases; J trimming: 4 bases; junction bases outside the gene matches: 9. Looked up from germline, CDR1 is SGHRS and CDR2 is YFSETQ. CDR3 size: 16 residues. In DNA form, the CDR3 reads TGCGCCAGCAGCCGCACAGGACAGGGGAAGGGAAACACCATATATTTT. Protein: CASSRTGQGKGNTIYF.

V gene TRBV7-2 combines with J gene TRBJ2-3, with TRBD2 as a possible D gene (6 bases). The V gene's germline CDR1 is SGHTA and CDR2 FQGNSA. Trimming removed 1 base from V and 7 bases from J, with 9 bases in between. The CDR3 is made up of 13 amino acids. The CDR3 sequence: CASSLERAYTQYF. DNA of the CDR3: TGTGCCAGCAGCTTAGAGCGGGCGTATACGCAGTATTTT.

The chain recombines TRBV13 with TRBJ2-7; 7 bases fit TRBD1. This CDR3 region has 12 residues. CDR1 and CDR2 from the germline V gene are PRHDT and FYEKMQ (reference sequence). Trimming took 5 bases from V and 5 from J; bases not matched to a gene: 3. In nucleotides, the CDR3 is TGTGCCAGCAGCCCACAGGGGCACGAGCAGTACTTC. It is translated as CASSPQGHEQYF.

The rearrangement uses TRBV5-1 and TRBJ2-3, with D possibly TRBD2 on 7 matching bases. Deletions cut 4 bases from V and 7 bases from J, with 19 bases between. The CDR3 extends over 15 amino acids. Germline V gives CDR1 SGHRS, CDR2 YFSETQ. The CDR3 nucleotides are TGCGCCAGCAGCCCCGGGTCCTCGGGGGGCTATACGCAGTATTTT. Translated, it gives CASSPGSSGGYTQYF.

The V and J genes are TRBV6-1 and TRBJ1-3, with TRBD1 matching 7 bases. V dropped 8 bases and J dropped 2; count of bases not matched to a gene: 9. Germline V lookup: CDR1 MNHNS, CDR2 SASEGT. The CDR3 has 15 amino acids. CDR3: CASLWGQLTGNTIYF. The CDR3 DNA is TGTGCCAGCCTGTGGGGACAGCTTACTGGAAACACCATATATTTT.

The V call is TRBV5-4, the J call TRBJ2-7; TRBD2 aligns across 13 bases. The CDR3 sequence is 17 residues long. Losses at the gene ends were 4 bases for V and 0 bases for J; bases not matched to a gene: 7. In germline, CDR1 is SGHNT, CDR2 YYREEE (reference sequence). In DNA form, the CDR3 reads TGTGCCAGCAGCGTGACTAGCGGGAGGCCCAGCTCCTACGAGCAGTACTTC. Its translation: CASSVTSGRPSSYEQYF.

The CDR3 loop is CASSAEIAKNIQYF. As DNA, the CDR3 is TGTGCCAGCAGTGCTGAGATAGCCAAAAACATTCAGTACTTC. The J gene is TRBJ2-4, the V gene TRBV2; the D is unclear. V shed 4 bases and J shed 0 bases, with 7 bases lying between them. In germline, CDR1 is SNHLY, CDR2 FYNNEI. The CDR3 sequence is 14 residues long.

V and J are TRBV2 and TRBJ2-1, with D unresolved. Trimming left V 4 bases short and J 0 bases short, with 7 bases between. The CDR3 length is 14 residues. Germline V gene sequence: CDR1 SNHLY, CDR2 FYNNEI. The CDR3 loop is CASSAQSSYNEQFF. DNA for the CDR3: TGTGCCAGCAGTGCTCAGAGCTCCTACAATGAGCAGTTCTTC.

This clone has more than one count but fewer than ten. The chain links TRBV27 to TRBJ1-6; D remains unclear. CDR3 size: 15 residues. The V gene's germline CDR1 is MNHEY and CDR2 SMNVEV (reference sequence). V lost 5 bases and J lost 2, with 10 bases in between. The CDR3 DNA sequence: TGTGCCAGCAGTCACGAAGGTGCCTATAATTCACCCCTCCACTTT. As protein: CASSHEGAYNSPLHF.

V is TRBV7-8 and J is TRBJ2-7, with D possibly matching TRBD2 (5 bases). Germline V gives CDR1 SGHVS, CDR2 FQNEAQ. This CDR3 contains 14 residues. V lost 5 bases and J 2 bases, leaving 13 bases between the germline ends. This CDR3 reads CASSPRAGTYEQYF. The CDR3 DNA reads TGTGCCAGCAGCCCAAGGGCGGGCACCTACGAGCAGTACTTC.

The CDR3 sequence is CASSPGTAGYQETQYF. In DNA form, the CDR3 reads TGTGCCAGCAGCCCCGGGACCGCCGGATACCAAGAGACCCAGTACTTC. The chain combines TRBV5-8 with TRBJ2-5; D is tentatively TRBD1 or TRBD2 (5 bases each). The V end lost 4 bases, the J end lost 0 bases, and 16 bases lay between the germline ends. CDR3 length: 16 amino acids. CDR1 is SGHTS, CDR2 YDEGEE, per germline.

The rearrangement uses TRBV10-2 and TRBJ2-1; D possibly corresponds to TRBD2 (7 bases). The CDR3 covers 15 residues. V was trimmed by 3 bases and J by 8 bases, leaving 17 bases between them. Germline V gene lookup returns CDR1 WSHSY and CDR2 SAAADI. CDR3 nucleotides: TGCGCCAGCAGTGACTGGGGGGGGGCCGGCGATGAGCAGTTCTTC. Translating gives CASSDWGGAGDEQFF.

This clone was seen a handful of times. The rearrangement uses TRBV7-2 and TRBJ1-2, with 8 bases that match TRBD1. In germline, CDR1 is SGHTA, CDR2 FQGNSA. J was trimmed by 8 bases and V by 5 bases; bases with no gene match: 7. This CDR3 has 13 residues. The CDR3 loop reads CASSTTPGGGYTF. The CDR3 bases are TGTGCCAGCAGCACGACCCCAGGGGGCGGCTACACCTTC. Based on the CDR3 plus reference TRBV7-2 and TRBJ1-2, the full variable domain is GAGVSQSPSNKVTEKGKDVELRCDPISGHTALYWYRQSLGQGLEFLIYFQGNSAPDKSGLPSDRFSAERTGGSVSTLTIQRTQQEDSAVYLCASSTTPGGGYTFGSGTRLTVV.

V usage is TRBV7-9 and J usage is TRBJ2-1; no clear D gene. This CDR3 is built from 12 residues. CDR1 is SEHNR, CDR2 FQNEAQ, per germline (reference sequence). Trimming took off 1 base at V and 9 bases at J, with 7 bases between the two ends. CDR3 amino acids: CASSLDGAEQFF. CDR3 coding DNA: TGTGCCAGCAGCTTAGACGGTGCTGAGCAGTTCTTC.

This clone has just one count. The chain is built from TRBV10-3 and TRBJ2-7, with 7 bases lining up with TRBD1. The junction had 3 bases not matched to a gene; V was cut back by 3 bases and J by 1 base. The germline CDR1 and CDR2 sequences are ENHRY and SYGVKD. The CDR3 covers 14 residues. This chain's CDR3 is CAISEGGWSYEQYF. Here the CDR3 DNA reads TGTGCCATCAGTGAAGGGGGCTGGTCCTACGAGCAGTACTTC.